This T cell receptor (beta chain) originates from a study of cytomegalovirus exposure and HLA in healthy donors. Both 60 Vbeta primers and 13 Jbeta primers went into the PCR. Generated by immunoSEQ multiplex PCR, the TCRdb table keeps only in-frame clones and is missing some. The sample consists of approximately 120,000 clones, 65% to 75% of them appearing once. V shed 4 bases, J shed 5 bases, and the junction held 8 bases outside the gene matches. The CDR3 length is 14 residues. Germline values: CDR1 SGHRS, CDR2 YFSETQ. Study-wide points: Indistinguishable V segments, including TRBV6-2 and TRBV6-3, were excluded. 16,951 TCR beta sequences were associated with HLA alleles at 0.05 false discovery rate in a later analysis. Follow-up analysis later connected one missense variant in DCLRE1C with trimming of TCR beta V- and J-genes.

About this clone: The target antigen is unknown.

The receptor was derived from a woman aged 50 to 65 in good health and CMV-seropositive. The sequencing sample was made of PBMCs. The chain is built from TRBV5-1 and TRBJ1-2; TRBD1 agrees at 7 bases. CDR3: CASSQRTGGYGYTF. The CDR3 DNA reads as TGCGCCAGCAGCCAGAGGACAGGTGGATATGGCTACACCTTC.